This passage covers 30 T cell receptor beta chains from one sample sequenced in a study of T cell changes during pregnancy in multiple sclerosis. Produced via immunoSEQ multiplex PCR; TCRdb's table is partial and in-frame only. This table holds roughly 72,000 clones, around 92% found once. The material was peripheral blood, obtained in the first trimester of pregnancy. These receptors came from a female donor in good health, enrolled as a control in a pregnancy study.

This clone was seen only a few times. In DNA, the CDR3 is TGTGCCAGCAGCTTGGGACAGGGCCTCTATGGCTACACCTTC. Its translation: CASSLGQGLYGYTF. This sequence joins TRBV5-4 and TRBJ1-2; 7 bases line up with TRBD1. Germline V gives CDR1 SGHNT, CDR2 YYREEE (reference sequence). J lost 4 bases, V lost 0 bases, and 3 bases had no gene match. This CDR3 has 14 residues.

The chain employs TRBV6-1 and TRBJ1-1; TRBD1 aligns across 9 bases. This CDR3 is built from 12 residues. The V gene end was trimmed by 6 bases and the J gene end by 10 bases; junction bases not matched to a gene: 6. Germline CDR1 and CDR2: MNHNS and SASEGT. CDR3 coding DNA: TGTGCCAGCAGGCGGACAGGGGAAAGAGCTTTCTTT. It encodes CASRRTGERAFF.

The chain couples TRBV7-9 to TRBJ1-4, with D perhaps TRBD1 (5 bases). Germline V gives CDR1 SEHNR, CDR2 FQNEAQ (reference sequence). The CDR3 has 15 residues. Trimming removed 6 bases at V and 7 bases at J, with 18 bases between. CDR3 loop: CASSFSGTPSEKLFF. Written as DNA, the CDR3 is TGTGCCAGCAGTTTTAGCGGGACCCCTAGTGAAAAACTGTTTTTT.

V usage is TRBV19 and J usage is TRBJ2-1; 9 bases match TRBD1. The V segment lost 3 bases and the J segment 8 bases; nucleotides outside the gene matches: 11. Germline values: CDR1 LNHDA, CDR2 SQIVND (reference sequence). The CDR3 sequence is 16 residues long. Here the CDR3 DNA reads TGTGCCAGTAGTATTAATTTGGGACAGGGAAGGGATGAGCAGTTCTTC. Translated: CASSINLGQGRDEQFF.

As concerns this clone: Other DNA sequences in this sample translate to the same CDR3. This chain uses TRBV6-7 with TRBJ1-3; 10 bases are shared with TRBD1. TRBV6-7 is recorded as an ORF, its role being uncertain. The CDR3 runs 18 residues. Trimming at V came to 5 bases and at J to 2 bases, leaving 12 bases not matched to a gene. Written as DNA, the CDR3 is TGTGCCAGCAGTCCTTCCGGGACAGGGGAACGACCTGGAAACACCATATATTTT. It is translated as CASSPSGTGERPGNTIYF.

This chain uses TRBV7-8 with TRBJ1-1; 11 bases are a match to TRBD1. The CDR3 has 15 amino acids. Germline-derived CDR1 and CDR2 are SGHVS and FQNEAQ. With V trimmed by 1 base and J by 4 bases, 2 bases remained unmatched. CDR3 loop: CASSLEGQGGTEAFF. The CDR3 DNA reads as TGTGCCAGCAGCTTAGAGGGACAGGGGGGCACTGAAGCTTTCTTT.

This clone appeared a few times. The chain combines TRBV4-2 with TRBJ1-5; no clear D gene. Germline V gene lookup returns CDR1 LGHNA and CDR2 YNFKEQ. The CDR3 consists of 16 residues. V was pared by 0 bases and J by 5 bases, with 14 bases between. For the CDR3, the DNA is TGTGCCAGCAGCCAAGATGTGGGAGGACTCGATCAGCCCCAGCATTTT. Amino acids: CASSQDVGGLDQPQHF.

The V gene is TRBV5-8, the J gene TRBJ1-4; D not resolved. CDR3 size: 15 residues. Germline V CDR1 and CDR2: SGHTS, YDEGEE. The V end lost 1 base, the J end lost 0 bases, and 7 bases lay between the germline ends. The CDR3 coding sequence is TGTGCCAGCAGCTTGACACGTTCAACTAATGAAAAACTGTTTTTT. Amino acids: CASSLTRSTNEKLFF. Filled out from reference TRBV5-8 and TRBJ1-4, the complete variable domain reads EAGVTQSPTHLIKTRGQQATLRCSPISGHTSVYWYQQALGLGLQFLLWYDEGEERNRGNFPPRFSGRQFPNYSSELNVNALELEDSALYLCASSLTRSTNEKLFFGSGTQLSVL.

The chain uses TRBV5-1 and TRBJ2-3; 10 bases are shared with TRBD1. Unmatched junction bases numbered 11, after V lost 6 bases and J lost 4 bases. Germline assignment: CDR1 SGHRS and CDR2 YFSETQ. CDR3 length equals 16 residues. In DNA, the CDR3 is TGCGCCAGCAACCCAGTCGGGACAGGGGCGTCAGATACGCAGTATTTT. This gives the protein CASNPVGTGASDTQYF.

The chain recombines TRBV7-2 with TRBJ2-3; D is uncertain. The V gene's germline CDR1 is SGHTA and CDR2 FQGNSA. V lost 5 bases and J 6 bases, leaving 15 bases between the germline ends. CDR3 size: 14 residues. In DNA, the CDR3 is TGTGCCAGCAGCCTCCGGGTGGCCCCGGATACGCAGTATTTT. This encodes CASSLRVAPDTQYF.

The chain has TRBV7-2 and TRBJ2-5, with TRBD1 matching over 7 bases. The CDR3 covers 16 residues. Germline V gives CDR1 SGHTA, CDR2 FQGNSA. V lost 5 bases and J lost 0; bases outside the gene matches: 9. The CDR3 sequence: CASSPLGTAYQETQYF. In DNA, the CDR3 is TGTGCCAGCAGCCCGCTTGGGACAGCGTACCAAGAGACCCAGTACTTC.

J is TRBJ2-3 and V is TRBV7-2, with 8 bases that match TRBD2. Per germline, CDR1 SGHTA and CDR2 FQGNSA. The CDR3 has 15 amino acids. V was clipped by 4 bases and J by 6 bases; unmatched bases: 9. The CDR3 bases are TGTGCCAGCAGCTACGGGTCGGGGGGGCCGGATACGCAGTATTTT. Translating gives CASSYGSGGPDTQYF.

The chain combines TRBV28 with TRBJ1-1; tentatively, D is TRBD1 (5 bases). Per the germline V gene, CDR1 is MDHEN and CDR2 is SYDVKM. Deletions cut 7 bases from V and 1 base from J, with 10 bases between. CDR3 length equals 13 residues. CDR3 loop: CASIATENTEAFF. CDR3 nucleotides: TGTGCCAGCATCGCGACAGAGAACACTGAAGCTTTCTTT.

The chain links TRBV27 to TRBJ2-7; 7 bases are shared with TRBD2. Germline V gives CDR1 MNHEY, CDR2 SMNVEV (reference sequence). V was pared by 5 bases and J by 3 bases, with 7 bases of the junction left unmatched. The CDR3 sequence is 14 residues long. CDR3 sequence reads: CASSRAGERYEQYF. CDR3 DNA sequence: TGTGCCAGCAGTAGGGCGGGGGAGCGCTACGAGCAGTACTTC.

V and J are TRBV6-6 and TRBJ1-5; TRBD1 is a possible D gene (5 bases). Looked up from germline, CDR1 is MNHNY and CDR2 is SVGAGI (reference sequence). The CDR3 loop spans 15 amino acids. V was trimmed by 0 bases and J by 4 bases, leaving 10 bases between them. Here the CDR3 DNA reads TGTGCCAGCAGTTACTCACTACAGGATAATCAGCCCCAGCATTTT. Protein sequence: CASSYSLQDNQPQHF.

The V call is TRBV21-1, the J call TRBJ2-1; TRBD2 is taken as the D call from the table, unchecked against the DNA. TRBV21-1 is recorded as a pseudogene. The CDR3 consists of 14 residues. CDR3 sequence reads: CASSSRGGYNEQFF. The CDR3 DNA reads as TGTGCCAGCAGCTCGCGCGGGGGATACAATGAGCAGTTCTTC.

This chain connects TRBV7-2 to TRBJ1-6; possibly TRBD1 for D (5 bases). The CDR3 is 15 amino acids. Germline values: CDR1 SGHTA, CDR2 FQGNSA. V was pared by 2 bases and J by 7 bases, with 12 bases between. The DNA of the CDR3 is TGTGCCAGCAGCTTATCGGACAACTTAAATTCACCCCTCCACTTT. It yields the protein CASSLSDNLNSPLHF.

A word on this clone: Other DNA sequences in the sample encode the same CDR3. The chain links TRBV4-3 to TRBJ2-1; the match to TRBD2 covers 8 bases. CDR3 length equals 15 residues. The germline V gene has CDR1 LGHNA and CDR2 YSLEER. Trimming at V came to 6 bases and at J to 3 bases, leaving 7 bases not matched to a gene. The CDR3: CASSYGLAVYNEQFF. As DNA, the CDR3 is TGCGCCAGCAGTTACGGACTAGCAGTCTACAATGAGCAGTTCTTC.

This chain uses TRBV7-9 with TRBJ2-2; a possible D gene is TRBD2 (6 bases). The V end lost 2 bases, the J end lost 2 bases, and 9 bases lay between the germline ends. Per the germline V gene, CDR1 is SEHNR and CDR2 is FQNEAQ (reference sequence). The CDR3 is 15 amino acids. DNA for the CDR3: TGTGCCAGCAGCTTAACCGGGACTAACACCGGGGAGCTGTTTTTT. It yields the protein CASSLTGTNTGELFF. The entire variable domain, with the rest obtained from reference TRBV7-9 and TRBJ2-2, is as follows: DTGVSQNPRHKITKRGQNVTFRCDPISEHNRLYWYRQTLGQGPEFLTYFQNEAQLEKSRLLSDRFSAERPKGSFSTLEIQRTEQGDSAMYLCASSLTGTNTGELFFGEGSRLTVL.

The rearrangement joins TRBV19 to TRBJ2-1, with 13 bases lining up with TRBD2. With 2 bases clipped from V and 6 bases from J, the junction kept 7 bases outside the gene matches. This CDR3 contains 17 residues. Germline V gives CDR1 LNHDA, CDR2 SQIVND (reference sequence). CDR3 amino acids: CASSIIGLAGVGNEQFF. CDR3 nucleotide sequence: TGTGCCAGTAGTATAATAGGACTAGCGGGAGTGGGCAATGAGCAGTTCTTC.

This rearrangement joins TRBV7-2 to TRBJ2-1, with a possible D match to TRBD2 (7 bases). This CDR3 region has 18 residues. V lost 5 bases and J 0 bases, leaving 20 bases between the germline ends. Germline assignment: CDR1 SGHTA and CDR2 FQGNSA. CDR3 protein: CASSPTGGLGSSYNEQFF. The CDR3 region has the DNA TGTGCCAGCAGCCCCACCGGGGGGCTAGGATCCTCCTACAATGAGCAGTTCTTC.

This chain links TRBV14 with TRBJ1-2; the match to TRBD1 covers 7 bases. This CDR3 is built from 14 residues. With 6 bases clipped from V and 0 bases from J, the junction kept 4 bases outside the gene matches. The germline V gene encodes CDR1 SGHDN and CDR2 FVKESK. CDR3 sequence: CASRATGTNYGYTF. Written as DNA, the CDR3 is TGTGCCAGCAGGGCGACAGGGACTAACTATGGCTACACCTTC.

This chain links TRBV5-4 with TRBJ2-1; 11 bases map to TRBD2. Trimming at V came to 2 bases and at J to 6 bases, leaving 10 bases not matched to a gene. The CDR3 has 17 residues. Looked up from germline, CDR1 is SGHNT and CDR2 is YYREEE (reference sequence). As DNA, the CDR3 is TGTGCCAGCAGCTTCGCCCTAACTAGCGGGGGCGGCAATGAGCAGTTCTTC. Translation gives CASSFALTSGGGNEQFF.

The chain joins TRBV19 to TRBJ2-2, with 11 positions matching TRBD2. V lost 6 bases to trimming and J lost 4 bases; unmatched junction nucleotides: 4. The CDR3 totals 15 residues. Germline assignment: CDR1 LNHDA and CDR2 SQIVND (reference sequence). The CDR3 region is CASRTSGSPTGELFF. CDR3 sequence (DNA): TGTGCCAGTAGAACTAGCGGGAGCCCCACCGGGGAGCTGTTTTTT. Supplemented by reference TRBV19 and TRBJ2-2, the full variable domain reads DGGITQSPKYLFRKEGQNVTLSCEQNLNHDAMYWYRQDPGQGLRLIYYSQIVNDFQKGDIAEGYSVSREKKESFPLTVTSAQKNPTAFYLCASRTSGSPTGELFFGEGSRLTVL.

This sequence joins TRBV7-2 and TRBJ2-7; 7 bases fit TRBD2. CDR3 length: 15 residues. The V segment lost 4 bases and the J segment 2 bases; nucleotides outside the gene matches: 8. From germline, CDR1 is SGHTA and CDR2 FQGNSA. The chain's CDR3 is CASSSLGGGPYEQYF. The CDR3 DNA sequence: TGTGCCAGCAGCTCCCTGGGCGGGGGTCCCTACGAGCAGTACTTC.

The genes are TRBV28 and TRBJ2-5, with D perhaps matching TRBD2 (6 bases). Germline V gene data show CDR1 as MDHEN and CDR2 as SYDVKM. The CDR3 runs 15 residues. V was shortened by 3 bases and J by 4 bases, with 15 bases between the two germline ends. The CDR3 protein is CASSFMERGGETQYF. The DNA for the CDR3 is TGTGCCAGCAGTTTTATGGAGAGGGGAGGAGAGACCCAGTACTTC.

V usage is TRBV5-1 and J usage is TRBJ2-5; D is undetermined. The CDR3 contains 12 residues. CDR1 is SGHRS and CDR2 is YFSETQ in the germline V gene. Trimming shortened V by 5 bases and J by 5 bases, and 10 bases separated the two germline ends. CDR3 protein: CASSKPAETQYF. The DNA of the CDR3 is TGCGCCAGCAGTAAGCCCGCGGAGACCCAGTACTTC.

The V and J genes are TRBV5-5 and TRBJ1-4; TRBD1 aligns across 7 bases. The germline gives CDR1 SGHKS, CDR2 YYEKEE (reference sequence). This CDR3 has 15 residues. Trimming removed 9 bases from V and 2 bases from J; junction bases left unmatched: 10. The CDR3 sequence: CATTLQGQTNEKLFF. The CDR3 DNA reads as TGTGCCACCACCCTACAGGGGCAGACTAATGAAAAACTGTTTTTT.

The rearrangement links TRBV19 to TRBJ1-4; weak D call: TRBD1 (6 bases). V was clipped by 5 bases and J by 0 bases, with 28 bases between them. The CDR3 is made up of 21 amino acids. Germline CDR1 and CDR2: LNHDA and SQIVND (reference sequence). The CDR3 spells CASSWGQARVDRLPTNEKLFF. The CDR3 nucleotides read TGTGCCAGTAGTTGGGGACAAGCGAGAGTAGATCGTTTGCCAACTAATGAAAAACTGTTTTTT.

V and J are TRBV6-5 and TRBJ1-4; 7 positions agree with TRBD1. Germline V gives CDR1 MNHEY, CDR2 SVGAGI. With 6 bases clipped from V and 0 bases from J, the junction kept 4 bases outside the gene matches. CDR3 length: 15 residues. In DNA form, the CDR3 reads TGTGCCAGCAGGTTCACAGGGGCAACTAATGAAAAACTGTTTTTT. Translated, it gives CASRFTGATNEKLFF.